One sample yielded the 27 T cell receptor beta chains listed below, sequenced in a study of blood T cell repertoires in COVID-19. Some clones are missing from TCRdb's copy, which holds only in-frame ones; the method was immunoSEQ multiplex PCR. The profile shows about 190,000 clones, 88% of them singletons. Sequenced sample: peripheral blood. These receptors all come from a man aged 40-50 years with active or convalescent COVID-19.

The chain is built from TRBV19 and TRBJ2-1; perhaps TRBD1 as D (6 bases). Germline V CDR1 and CDR2: LNHDA, SQIVND (reference sequence). The CDR3 contains 16 residues. V lost 5 bases, J lost 9 bases, and 23 bases lay in between. Written as DNA, the CDR3 is TGTGCCAGTAGTCTCTGGTGGGCAGGGGTAGTGAGTGAGCAGTTCTTC. Translation: CASSLWWAGVVSEQFF.

The chain combines TRBV2 with TRBJ1-4, with D unresolved. Germline loops: CDR1 SNHLY, CDR2 FYNNEI. The CDR3 consists of 15 residues. The V gene lost 2 bases and the J gene lost 4 bases, with 11 bases spanning the gap. CDR3 DNA: TGTGCCAGCAGTGAAACCAGGATCGGTAATGAAAAACTGTTTTTT. Its translation: CASSETRIGNEKLFF.

The chain recombines TRBV19 with TRBJ2-7; possibly TRBD2 for D (6 bases). The CDR3 is 14 residues long. The V gene's germline CDR1 is LNHDA and CDR2 SQIVND (reference sequence). Trimming stripped 6 bases from V and 2 bases from J, with 14 bases between. CDR3 residues: CASRRREGTYEQYF. The CDR3 DNA follows: TGTGCCAGTAGGAGGAGGGAAGGTACCTACGAGCAGTACTTC.

V and J are TRBV28 and TRBJ2-7; 7 bases fit TRBD1. The germline V gene has CDR1 MDHEN and CDR2 SYDVKM. The CDR3 covers 14 residues. The J segment lost 2 bases and the V segment lost 8 bases, leaving 9 bases of the junction unmatched. The CDR3 sequence is CASLYRQGPYEQYF. The CDR3 DNA reads as TGTGCCAGCCTCTATAGACAGGGACCCTACGAGCAGTACTTC.

CDR3 bases: TGCGCCAGCAGTGACCATACAGGGGGCTGTCCCTCCGAGACAAACTATAGCAATCAGCCCCAGCATTTT. Translated, it gives CASSDHTGGCPSETNYSNQPQHF. The rearrangement uses TRBV10-1 and TRBJ1-5, with 9 bases fitting TRBD1. V was pared by 3 bases and J by 0 bases, with 24 bases of the junction left unmatched. The germline V gene encodes CDR1 WNHNN and CDR2 SYGVQD (reference sequence). There are 23 residues in the CDR3.

V usage is TRBV6-4 and J usage is TRBJ2-7, with 10 bases identical to TRBD2. Germline CDR1 reads MRHNA; CDR2 reads SNTAGT. The CDR3 has 15 amino acids. The V gene end was trimmed by 6 bases and the J gene end by 2 bases; junction bases not matched to a gene: 7. CDR3 sequence: CASSAGTSDTYEQYF. The CDR3 DNA reads TGTGCCAGCAGCGCCGGGACTAGCGACACCTACGAGCAGTACTTC.

The chain combines TRBV29-1 with TRBJ1-5; possible D gene TRBD1, 6 bases. From germline, CDR1 is SQVTM and CDR2 ANQGSEA. Trimming left V 6 bases short and J 2 bases short, with 14 bases between. The CDR3 extends over 14 amino acids. CDR3 nucleotides: TGCAGCGTACAGGGTGGGCTAGGCAATCAGCCCCAGCATTTT. Amino acids: CSVQGGLGNQPQHF.

The DNA of the CDR3 is TGTGCCAGCAGCCCCAGACTAGCGGGGGGGCAGGAGCAGTACTTC. It yields the protein CASSPRLAGGQEQYF. This sequence joins TRBV9 and TRBJ2-7; TRBD2 aligns across 14 bases. The CDR3 length is 15 residues. CDR1 and CDR2 from the germline V gene are SGDLS and YYNGEE. With 4 bases clipped from V and 7 bases from J, the junction kept 7 bases outside the gene matches.

The genes are TRBV2 and TRBJ2-4, with 9 bases lining up with TRBD2. V shed 1 base, J shed 8 bases, and the junction held 9 bases outside the gene matches. Germline CDR1 reads SNHLY; CDR2 reads FYNNEI. This CDR3 has 16 amino acids. CDR3 protein: CASSEGIAGARDIQYF. CDR3 DNA: TGTGCCAGCAGTGAAGGGATAGCGGGAGCTCGGGACATTCAGTACTTC.

The chain joins TRBV7-2 to TRBJ1-5, with a weak D call TRBD1 (5 bases). Trimming stripped 5 bases from V and 3 bases from J, with 8 bases between. This CDR3 has 13 residues. Looked up from germline, CDR1 is SGHTA and CDR2 is FQGNSA. Here the CDR3 DNA reads TGTGCCAGCAGCCACGGACACAATCAGCCCCAGCATTTT. Translation: CASSHGHNQPQHF.

V gene TRBV28 combines with J gene TRBJ2-1; 9 positions agree with TRBD2. Unmatched junction bases numbered 2, after V lost 5 bases and J lost 0 bases. The CDR3 length is 15 residues. From germline, CDR1 is MDHEN and CDR2 SYDVKM. The CDR3 reads CASSLSGGSYNEQFF. The CDR3 DNA sequence: TGTGCCAGCAGTCTTAGCGGGGGCTCCTACAATGAGCAGTTCTTC.

The chain couples TRBV6-2 or TRBV6-3 to TRBJ1-1; D remains ambiguous. This CDR3 comprises 13 residues. V was pared by 6 bases and J by 6 bases, with 14 bases between. Germline V CDR1 and CDR2: MNHEY, SVGEGT. The CDR3 region has the DNA TGTGCCAGCAGCGATCTCGGGTCTTCTGAAGCTTTCTTT. As protein: CASSDLGSSEAFF.

The chain has TRBV19 and TRBJ2-7, with TRBD2 matching 8 bases. This CDR3 has 14 residues. Germline V gene sequence: CDR1 LNHDA, CDR2 SQIVND (reference sequence). The trim removed 6 bases at V and 5 bases at J, leaving 9 bases unmatched. The CDR3 DNA is TGTGCCAGTAGCCCGGGACTAGGATTCCACGAGCAGTACTTC. It codes for CASSPGLGFHEQYF.

This rearrangement joins TRBV19 to TRBJ1-3; possibly TRBD1 for D (6 bases). Germline-derived CDR1 and CDR2 are LNHDA and SQIVND (reference sequence). The CDR3 has 14 residues. Trimming took 7 bases from V and 4 from J, leaving 14 bases between them. CDR3 protein: CASTETGLGNTIYF. The CDR3 DNA reads TGTGCCAGTACGGAAACAGGGCTCGGAAACACCATATATTTT.

The chain joins TRBV7-9 to TRBJ1-2; D uncertain. There are 15 residues in the CDR3. Trimming left V 5 bases short and J 4 bases short, with 17 bases between. Germline V CDR1 and CDR2: SEHNR, FQNEAQ (reference sequence). The CDR3 sequence is CASSPTMGGSYGYTF. The DNA for the CDR3 is TGTGCCAGCAGCCCGACGATGGGAGGGAGCTATGGCTACACCTTC. The complete variable domain, with remaining parts taken from reference TRBV7-9 and TRBJ1-2, reads DTGVSQNPRHKITKRGQNVTFRCDPISEHNRLYWYRQTLGQGPEFLTYFQNEAQLEKSRLLSDRFSAERPKGSFSTLEIQRTEQGDSAMYLCASSPTMGGSYGYTFGSGTRLTVV.

This chain connects TRBV15 to TRBJ2-5; 13 nucleotides match TRBD2. Losses at the gene ends were 0 bases for V and 5 bases for J; bases not matched to a gene: 15. From germline, CDR1 is LNHNV and CDR2 YYDKDF (reference sequence). The CDR3 is 20 amino acids. CDR3 residues: CATSRDAGTSGDLSWETQYF. The CDR3, as DNA: TGTGCCACCAGCAGAGATGCCGGGACTAGCGGGGACTTGTCATGGGAGACCCAGTACTTC.

The gene calls are TRBV6-6 and TRBJ2-6; D not resolved. CDR3 size: 15 residues. Looked up from germline, CDR1 is MNHNY and CDR2 is SVGAGI (reference sequence). Trimming removed 6 bases at V and 1 base at J, with 10 bases between. This CDR3 reads CASRSIRSGANVLTF. The CDR3 DNA sequence: TGTGCCAGCAGGAGCATCCGGTCTGGGGCCAACGTCCTGACTTTC.

J is TRBJ2-7 and V is TRBV28, with a weak D call TRBD2 (5 bases). CDR1 is MDHEN, CDR2 SYDVKM, per germline. The V gene lost 3 bases and the J gene lost 0 bases, with 12 bases spanning the gap. This CDR3 contains 15 residues. The CDR3 region is CASSFRGPSSYEQYF. The CDR3, as DNA: TGTGCCAGCAGTTTTCGGGGTCCGAGCTCCTACGAGCAGTACTTC.

The chain combines TRBV19 with TRBJ1-3; D is possibly TRBD1 (6 bases). Trimming took off 2 bases at V and 0 bases at J, with 11 bases between the two ends. The CDR3 runs to 16 residues. Germline values: CDR1 LNHDA, CDR2 SQIVND (reference sequence). The CDR3 sequence: CASSISGQSSGNTIYF. The CDR3 bases are TGTGCCAGTAGTATAAGCGGACAGTCCTCTGGAAACACCATATATTTT.

The chain links TRBV5-1 to TRBJ1-5; D uncertain. From germline, CDR1 is SGHRS and CDR2 YFSETQ. The V gene lost 0 bases and the J gene lost 6 bases, with 22 bases spanning the gap. The CDR3 has 18 amino acids. CDR3 loop: CASSLGAAGEVLSQPQHF. CDR3 nucleotide sequence: TGCGCCAGCAGCTTGGGGGCAGCCGGGGAGGTATTAAGTCAGCCCCAGCATTTT. Complete variable domain (other parts from reference TRBV5-1 and TRBJ1-5): KAGVTQTPRYLIKTRGQQVTLSCSPISGHRSVSWYQQTPGQGLQFLFEYFSETQRNKGNFPGRFSGRQFSNSRSEMNVSTLELGDSALYLCASSLGAAGEVLSQPQHFGDGTRLSIL.

The chain combines TRBV3-1 (or the pseudogene TRBV3-2) with TRBJ1-3; TRBD1 matches at 8 bases. J gave up 4 bases and V 4 bases, and 6 bases lay outside the gene matches. CDR1 and CDR2 (germline): LGHDT, YNNKEL (reference sequence). The CDR3 totals 15 residues. The CDR3 DNA sequence: TGTGCCAGCAGCCCCGGACAGGGTCAAGGAAACACCATATATTTT. It translates to CASSPGQGQGNTIYF.

V gene TRBV11-2 combines with J gene TRBJ2-3; D unclear. The CDR3 contains 14 residues. Trimming took 5 bases from V and 2 from J, leaving 11 bases between them. The germline gives CDR1 SGHAT, CDR2 FQNNGV. The CDR3 region has the DNA TGTGCCAGCAGCGCGACACGGTTCACAGATACGCAGTATTTT. As protein: CASSATRFTDTQYF.

The chain has TRBV4-2 and TRBJ2-7; the match to TRBD1 covers 7 bases. V was clipped by 4 bases and J by 8 bases; unmatched bases: 2. Looked up from germline, CDR1 is LGHNA and CDR2 is YNFKEQ. The CDR3 length is 11 residues. This chain's CDR3 is CASSRQGKQYF. DNA for the CDR3: TGTGCCAGCAGCCGACAGGGTAAGCAGTACTTC.

CDR3 in amino acids: CASSQAGGSNYGYTF. As DNA, the CDR3 is TGTGCCAGCAGCCAAGCTGGCGGATCAAACTATGGCTACACCTTC. The chain carries TRBV3-1 (or the pseudogene TRBV3-2) and TRBJ1-2, with D hard to call. The CDR3 is made up of 15 amino acids. V was trimmed by 1 base and J by 2 bases, leaving 11 bases between them. Germline values: CDR1 LGHDT, CDR2 YNNKEL (reference sequence).

This clone was picked up one time. The chain links TRBV7-2 to TRBJ1-2; D ambiguous. Deletions cut 2 bases from V and 4 bases from J, with 14 bases between. CDR1 is SGHTA, CDR2 FQGNSA, per germline. This CDR3 has 15 amino acids. The CDR3 loop reads CASSLNTAPLYGYTF. For the CDR3, the DNA is TGTGCCAGCAGCTTAAATACCGCGCCGCTCTATGGCTACACCTTC.

The rearrangement uses TRBV27 and TRBJ2-7; 9 bases are a match to TRBD2. The CDR3 sequence is 15 residues long. J was trimmed by 7 bases and V by 3 bases; bases with no gene match: 10. Germline CDR1 reads MNHEY; CDR2 reads SMNVEV (reference sequence). The CDR3 sequence: CASSFGLAGPWEQYF. For the CDR3, the DNA is TGTGCCAGCAGTTTTGGGCTAGCGGGACCGTGGGAGCAGTACTTC.

The chain uses TRBV11-2 and TRBJ2-1; 9 nucleotides agree with TRBD2. The CDR3 contains 17 residues. From germline, CDR1 is SGHAT and CDR2 FQNNGV. V lost 2 bases, J lost 6 bases, and 11 bases stayed unmatched. The CDR3 protein is CASSLPLGLASLNEQFF. The CDR3 bases are TGTGCCAGCAGCTTACCCTTGGGACTAGCAAGCCTCAATGAGCAGTTCTTC.